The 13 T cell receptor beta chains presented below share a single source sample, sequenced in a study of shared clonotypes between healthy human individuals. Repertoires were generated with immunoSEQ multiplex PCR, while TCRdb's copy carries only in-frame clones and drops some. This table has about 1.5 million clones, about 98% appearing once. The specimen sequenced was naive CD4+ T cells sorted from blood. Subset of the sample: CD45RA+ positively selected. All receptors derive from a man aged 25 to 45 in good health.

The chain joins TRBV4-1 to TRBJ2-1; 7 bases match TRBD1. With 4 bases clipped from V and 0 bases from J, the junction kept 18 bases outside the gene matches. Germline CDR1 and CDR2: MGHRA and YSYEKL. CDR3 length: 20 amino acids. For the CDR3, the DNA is TGCGCCAGCAGCCGGGTCGCCGGGACAGAAACCTTAAGCTCCTACAATGAGCAGTTCTTC. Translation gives CASSRVAGTETLSSYNEQFF.

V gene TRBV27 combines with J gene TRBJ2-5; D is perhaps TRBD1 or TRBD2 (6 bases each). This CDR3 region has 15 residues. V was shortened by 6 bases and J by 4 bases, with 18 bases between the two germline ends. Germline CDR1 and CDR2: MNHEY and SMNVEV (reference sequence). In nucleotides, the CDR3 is TGTGCCAGCAGCTCTTTCACGGGGGCCCCAGAGACCCAGTACTTC. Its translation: CASSSFTGAPETQYF.

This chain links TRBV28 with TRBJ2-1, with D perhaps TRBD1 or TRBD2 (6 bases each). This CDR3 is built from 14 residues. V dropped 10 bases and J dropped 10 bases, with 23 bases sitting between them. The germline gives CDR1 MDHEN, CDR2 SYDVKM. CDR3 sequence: CATEFQGPAGEQFF. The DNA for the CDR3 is TGTGCCACCGAGTTCCAGGGGCCGGCGGGAGAGCAGTTCTTC.

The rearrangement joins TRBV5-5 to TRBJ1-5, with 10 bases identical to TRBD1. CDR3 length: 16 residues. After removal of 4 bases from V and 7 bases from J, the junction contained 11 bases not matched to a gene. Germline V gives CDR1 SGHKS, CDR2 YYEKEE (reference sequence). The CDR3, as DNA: TGTGCCAGCAGCCGATCCGGGACAGGGGATGGGCAGCCCCAGCATTTT. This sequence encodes CASSRSGTGDGQPQHF.

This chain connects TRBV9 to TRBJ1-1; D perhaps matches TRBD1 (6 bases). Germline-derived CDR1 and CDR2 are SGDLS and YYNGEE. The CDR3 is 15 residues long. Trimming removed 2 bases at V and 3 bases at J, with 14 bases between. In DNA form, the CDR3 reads TGTGCCAGCAGCGTGGCAACAGGGACCGACACTGAAGCTTTCTTT. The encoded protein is CASSVATGTDTEAFF. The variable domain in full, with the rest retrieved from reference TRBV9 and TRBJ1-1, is DSGVTQTPKHLITATGQRVTLRCSPRSGDLSVYWYQQSLDQGLQFLIQYYNGEERAKGNILERFSAQQFPDLHSELNLSSLELGDSALYFCASSVATGTDTEAFFGQGTRLTVV.

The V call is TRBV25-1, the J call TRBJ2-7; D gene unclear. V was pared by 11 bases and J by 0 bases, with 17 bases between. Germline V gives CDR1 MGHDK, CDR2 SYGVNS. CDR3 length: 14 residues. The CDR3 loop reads CALHLVLRSYEQYF. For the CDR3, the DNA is TGTGCCCTCCATTTAGTCCTACGCTCCTACGAGCAGTACTTC.

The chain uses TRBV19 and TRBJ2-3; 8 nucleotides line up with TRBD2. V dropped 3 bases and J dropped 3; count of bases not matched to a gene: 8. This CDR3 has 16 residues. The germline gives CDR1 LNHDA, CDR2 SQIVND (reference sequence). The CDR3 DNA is TGTGCCAGTAGTATGGGAGCGGGAGTATGGACAGATACGCAGTATTTT. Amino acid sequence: CASSMGAGVWTDTQYF.

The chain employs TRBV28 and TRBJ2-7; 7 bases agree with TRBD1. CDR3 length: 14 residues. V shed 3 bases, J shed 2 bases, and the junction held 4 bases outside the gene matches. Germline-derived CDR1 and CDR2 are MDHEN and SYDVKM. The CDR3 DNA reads TGTGCCAGCAGTTTTTATCAGGGGGCCTACGAGCAGTACTTC. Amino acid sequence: CASSFYQGAYEQYF.

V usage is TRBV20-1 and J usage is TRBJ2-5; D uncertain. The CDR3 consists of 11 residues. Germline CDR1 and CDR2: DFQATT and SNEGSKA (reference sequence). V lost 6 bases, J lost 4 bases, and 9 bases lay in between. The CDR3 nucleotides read TGCAGTGCGTGGGGTGGAGAGACCCAGTACTTC. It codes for CSAWGGETQYF.

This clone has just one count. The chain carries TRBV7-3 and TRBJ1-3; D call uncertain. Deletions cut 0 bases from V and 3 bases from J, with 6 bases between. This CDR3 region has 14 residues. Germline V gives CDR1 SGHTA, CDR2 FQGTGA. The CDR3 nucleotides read TGTGCCAGCAGCTTAACTCCGGTTGGAAACACCATATATTTT. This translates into CASSLTPVGNTIYF.

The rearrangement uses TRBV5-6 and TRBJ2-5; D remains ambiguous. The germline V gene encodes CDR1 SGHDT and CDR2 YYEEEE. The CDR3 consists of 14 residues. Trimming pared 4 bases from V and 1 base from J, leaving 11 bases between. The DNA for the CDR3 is TGTGCCAGCAGCCTCCTCGGGCCCCAAGAGACCCAGTACTTC. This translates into CASSLLGPQETQYF. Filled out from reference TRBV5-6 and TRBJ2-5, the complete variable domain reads DAGVTQSPTHLIKTRGQQVTLRCSPKSGHDTVSWYQQALGQGPQFIFQYYEEEERQRGNFPDRFSGHQFPNYSSELNVNALLLGDSALYLCASSLLGPQETQYFGPGTRLLVL.

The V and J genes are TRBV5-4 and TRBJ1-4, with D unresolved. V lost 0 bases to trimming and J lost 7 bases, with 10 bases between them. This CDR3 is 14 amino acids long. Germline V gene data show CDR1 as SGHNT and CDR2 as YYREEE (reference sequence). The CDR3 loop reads CASSLAEQVEKLFF. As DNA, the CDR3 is TGTGCCAGCAGCTTGGCCGAACAAGTTGAAAAACTGTTTTTT.

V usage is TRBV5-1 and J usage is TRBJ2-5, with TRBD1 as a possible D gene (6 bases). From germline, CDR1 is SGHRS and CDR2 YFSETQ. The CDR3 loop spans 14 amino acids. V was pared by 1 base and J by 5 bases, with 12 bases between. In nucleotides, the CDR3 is TGCGCCAGCAGCTTGTGGTCAGGGGAGGAGACCCAGTACTTC. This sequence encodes CASSLWSGEETQYF.